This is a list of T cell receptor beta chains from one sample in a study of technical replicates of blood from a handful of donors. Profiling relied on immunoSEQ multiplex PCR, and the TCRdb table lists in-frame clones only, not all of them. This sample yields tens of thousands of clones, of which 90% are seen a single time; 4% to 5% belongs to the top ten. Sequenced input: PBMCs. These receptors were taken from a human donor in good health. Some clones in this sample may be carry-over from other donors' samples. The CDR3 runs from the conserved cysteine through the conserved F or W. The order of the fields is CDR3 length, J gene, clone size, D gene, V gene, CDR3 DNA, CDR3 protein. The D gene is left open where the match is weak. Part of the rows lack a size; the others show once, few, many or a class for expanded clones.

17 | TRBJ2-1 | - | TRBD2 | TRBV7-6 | TGTGCCAGCAGCTCCCCGACTAGCGGGAGGCCTTGGAATGAGCAGTTCTTC | CASSSPTSGRPWNEQFF
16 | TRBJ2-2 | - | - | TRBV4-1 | TGCGCCAGCAGCCAAGGGTTAGGGAGCTACGCCGGGGAGCTGTTTTTT | CASSQGLGSYAGELFF
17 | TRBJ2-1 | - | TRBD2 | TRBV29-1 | TGCAGCGTTGAAGTTCTTAGCGGGGGGGCAAACTACAATGAGCAGTTCTTC | CSVEVLSGGANYNEQFF
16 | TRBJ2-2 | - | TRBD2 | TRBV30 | TGTGCCTGGCCAGGGGTTGCGGGGGGGCTGACCGGGGAGCTGTTTTTT | CAWPGVAGGLTGELFF
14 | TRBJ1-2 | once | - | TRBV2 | TGTGCCAGCAACGCACCCTCGGGGGGAGAAGGCTACACCTTC | CASNAPSGGEGYTF
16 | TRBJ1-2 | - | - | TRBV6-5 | TGTGCCAGCAGTTACTCGACGACAGCCGGTGGCTATGGCTACACCTTC | CASSYSTTAGGYGYTF
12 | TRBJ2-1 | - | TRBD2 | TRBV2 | TGTGCCAGCAGCCGGACTAGCGGAGAGCAGTTCTTC | CASSRTSGEQFF
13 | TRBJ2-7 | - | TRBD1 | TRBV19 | TGTGCCAGTAGTATCCAGGGGGCTGACGAGCAGTACTTC | CASSIQGADEQYF
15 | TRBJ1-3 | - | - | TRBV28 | TGTGCCAGCAGTTTAGGACAGAACTCTGGAAACACCATATATTTT | CASSLGQNSGNTIYF
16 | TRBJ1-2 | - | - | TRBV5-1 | TGCGCCAGCAGCTCGGGGGGATTAACAGGGAGAGGGGGCTACACCTTC | CASSSGGLTGRGGYTF
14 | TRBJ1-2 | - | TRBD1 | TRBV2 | TGTGCCAGCAGTGTAAGACAGGGAACCTATGGCTACACCTTC | CASSVRQGTYGYTF
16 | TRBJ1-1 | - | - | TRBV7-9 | TGTGCCAGCAGCTTAGCGCAAGAGACAACGAACACTGAAGCTTTCTTT | CASSLAQETTNTEAFF
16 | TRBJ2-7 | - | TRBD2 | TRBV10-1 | TGCGCCAGCATCCCACGGAGCGGGAGAATCGTGGACGAGCAGTACTTC | CASIPRSGRIVDEQYF
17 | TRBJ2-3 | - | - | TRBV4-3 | TGCGCCAGCAGCCTTCGCCCCGTGGACAACGGAGCAGATACGCAGTATTTT | CASSLRPVDNGADTQYF
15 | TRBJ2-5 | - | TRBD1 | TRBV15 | TGTGCCACCAGCGGGGTGACAGGGGGCGCGGGGTCCCAGTACTTC | CATSGVTGGAGSQYF
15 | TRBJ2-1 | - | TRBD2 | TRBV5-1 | TGCGCCAGCAGCTTTAATCTAGCGGGAGGGCCTGAGCAGTTCTTC | CASSFNLAGGPEQFF
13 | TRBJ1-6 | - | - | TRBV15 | TGTGCCACCAGCAAACAGAATAATTCACCCCTCCACTTT | CATSKQNNSPLHF
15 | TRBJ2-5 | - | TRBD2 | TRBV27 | TGTGCCAGCAGGCGGCTAGCGGGGGGGAGGGAGACCCAGTACTTC | CASRRLAGGRETQYF
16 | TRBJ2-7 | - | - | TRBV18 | TGTGCCAGCTCCCCCGAGACGACGGCCAGGGGACACGAGCAGTACTTC | CASSPETTARGHEQYF
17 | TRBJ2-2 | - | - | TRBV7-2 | TGTGCCAGCAGAGGGGGGGTGGCAAGCCCCAACACCGGGGAGCTGTTTTTT | CASRGGVASPNTGELFF
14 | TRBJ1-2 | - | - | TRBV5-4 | TGTGCCAGCAGCTTGTGGGGAGCTAACTATGGCTACACCTTC | CASSLWGANYGYTF
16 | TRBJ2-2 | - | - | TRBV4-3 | TGCGCCAGCAGCCAAGATCGAGGAGGGGTCACCGGGGAGCTGTTTTTT | CASSQDRGGVTGELFF
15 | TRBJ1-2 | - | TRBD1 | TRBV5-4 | TGTGCCAGCAGTCAGGACAGGGGGGTCATCTATGGCTACACCTTC | CASSQDRGVIYGYTF
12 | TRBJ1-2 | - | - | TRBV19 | TGTGCCAGTAGTCGGCAGGGGCATGGCTACACCTTC | CASSRQGHGYTF
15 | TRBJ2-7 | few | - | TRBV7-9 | TGTGCCAGCAGCTTAGGGAGCCCGGGGGTAGGAGAGCAGTACTTC | CASSLGSPGVGEQYF